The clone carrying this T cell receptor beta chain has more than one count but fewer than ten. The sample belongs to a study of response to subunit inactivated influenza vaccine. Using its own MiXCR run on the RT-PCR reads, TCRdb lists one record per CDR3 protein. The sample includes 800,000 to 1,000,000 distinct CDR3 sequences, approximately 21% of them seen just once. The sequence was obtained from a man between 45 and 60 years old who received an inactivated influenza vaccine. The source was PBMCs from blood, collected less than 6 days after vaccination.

This CDR3 is CASSFYAGGSHEQYF. For the CDR3, the DNA is TGTGCCAGCAGTTTCTACGCGGGGGGATCCCACGAGCAGTACTTC. J is TRBJ2-7 and V is TRBV12-3 or TRBV12-4; 8 positions agree with TRBD2. The CDR3 is 15 amino acids. V dropped 3 bases and J dropped 5; count of bases not matched to a gene: 9.